What follows are 25 T cell receptor beta chains derived from one specimen sequenced in a study of CD8 T cells in Susac syndrome. It was with random hexamers that roughly 0.45 to 1 ug RNA was reverse transcribed. One entry per CDR3 protein results from TCRdb running MiXCR on the immunoSEQ multiplex PCR reads. The sample holds around 120,000 distinct CDR3 sequences, about 94% seen once. Sequencing input: CD4+ T cells from PBMCs. The source is a human donor with multiple sclerosis.

V is TRBV19 and J is TRBJ2-2, with D hard to call. Trimming removed 3 bases at V and 0 bases at J, with 11 bases between. Germline V lookup: CDR1 LNHDA, CDR2 SQIVND (reference sequence). CDR3 size: 16 residues. The CDR3 DNA sequence: TGTGCCAGTAGTATCCCTAATGGGGCGAACACCGGGGAGCTGTTTTTT. It yields the protein CASSIPNGANTGELFF.

The V call is TRBV4-3, the J call TRBJ2-1; D may be TRBD2 (5 bases). The CDR3 covers 15 residues. V was clipped by 0 bases and J by 12 bases, with 18 bases between them. Germline V lookup: CDR1 LGHNA, CDR2 YSLEER. The CDR3 sequence: CASSQDRAPGKAQFF. The CDR3 DNA reads as TGCGCCAGCAGCCAAGATAGAGCCCCGGGGAAAGCGCAGTTCTTC.

In regard to this clonotype: The conserved phenylalanine or tryptophan normally closing the CDR3 is absent here, so this likely arose from a read error. The CDR3 loop reads CASSPGGSIHEQFL. The CDR3, as DNA: TGTGCCAGCTCACCGGGCGGGAGCATCCATGAGCAGTTCCTC. This chain links TRBV18 with TRBJ2-1; 7 bases match TRBD2. Germline CDR1 KGHSH, CDR2 LQKENI. The trim removed 3 bases at V and 8 bases at J, leaving 7 bases unmatched. The CDR3 is 14 residues long.

The rearrangement joins TRBV6-5 to TRBJ1-3, with D maybe TRBD1 (6 bases). The CDR3 is made up of 18 amino acids. Deletions cut 2 bases from V and 1 base from J, with 18 bases between. Germline V gene lookup returns CDR1 MNHEY and CDR2 SVGAGI. The CDR3 protein is CASSYPSAGGDSGNTIYF. CDR3 DNA sequence: TGTGCCAGCAGTTACCCGAGTGCCGGGGGCGATTCTGGAAACACCATATATTTT.

V and J are TRBV29-1 and TRBJ1-2; 10 bases align to TRBD1. The CDR3 consists of 13 residues. Germline V CDR1 and CDR2: SQVTM, ANQGSEA. V shed 5 bases and J 3 bases; nucleotides not matched to a gene: 3. The chain's CDR3 is CSVSGTGDYGYTF. The DNA for the CDR3 is TGCAGCGTTTCCGGGACAGGGGACTATGGCTACACCTTC.

The chain combines TRBV5-1 with TRBJ2-3, with TRBD1 as a possible D gene (5 bases). Germline-derived CDR1 and CDR2 are SGHRS and YFSETQ. Between the trimmed V and J ends, which lost 2 bases and 0 bases, there was a span of 10 bases. The CDR3 covers 15 residues. This chain's CDR3 is CASSLQETSTDTQYF. Here the CDR3 DNA reads TGCGCCAGCAGCTTACAGGAGACTAGCACAGATACGCAGTATTTT.

The chain combines TRBV10-3 with TRBJ2-5; 9 bases map to TRBD1. CDR3 size: 13 residues. V lost 4 bases and J lost 5; bases outside the gene matches: 2. In germline, CDR1 is ENHRY, CDR2 SYGVKD. The CDR3 DNA is TGTGCCATCAGTGGGGACAGGGAGGAGACCCAGTACTTC. This translates into CAISGDREETQYF.

The chain uses TRBV30 and TRBJ1-5; D is unresolved. CDR1 GTSNPN and CDR2 SVGIG come from the germline V gene (reference sequence). This CDR3 has 13 residues. Between the trimmed V and J ends, which lost 0 bases and 7 bases, there was a span of 10 bases. This CDR3 reads CAWSVGREQPQHF. DNA for the CDR3: TGTGCCTGGAGTGTAGGGCGGGAACAGCCCCAGCATTTT.

The chain carries TRBV5-4 and TRBJ2-7; tentatively, D is TRBD1 (5 bases). Per the germline V gene, CDR1 is SGHNT and CDR2 is YYREEE (reference sequence). V lost 7 bases to trimming and J lost 5 bases, with 7 bases between them. The length of the CDR3 is 10 residues. The CDR3 region is CASGQNEQYF. The DNA for the CDR3 is TGTGCCAGCGGACAAAACGAGCAGTACTTC.

Here the CDR3 DNA reads TGTGCCAGCAGCCCTCCGGGACTAGCGGGGGCAGATACGCAGTATTTT. Translated, it gives CASSPPGLAGADTQYF. V and J are TRBV13 and TRBJ2-3; 14 bases map to TRBD2. Germline V gives CDR1 PRHDT, CDR2 FYEKMQ (reference sequence). Trimming at V came to 5 bases and at J to 4 bases, leaving 5 bases not matched to a gene. CDR3 length: 16 amino acids.

This chain joins TRBV12-3 or TRBV12-4 and TRBJ1-1; D is unclear. V was shortened by 0 bases and J by 1 base, with 18 bases between the two germline ends. The CDR3 runs 18 residues. DNA for the CDR3: TGTGCCAGCAGTTTAGCGCTAATACCCCGCAGGCCGAACACTGAAGCTTTCTTT. Its protein product is CASSLALIPRRPNTEAFF.

The chain links TRBV18 to TRBJ1-2; TRBD1 aligns across 7 bases. Germline values: CDR1 KGHSH, CDR2 LQKENI. This CDR3 has 13 amino acids. V shed 6 bases, J shed 2 bases, and the junction held 3 bases outside the gene matches. CDR3 sequence reads: CASSAGQNYGYTF. CDR3 DNA sequence: TGTGCCAGCTCGGCGGGACAGAACTATGGCTACACCTTC.

CDR3 loop: CSALPPTSHPQYF. CDR3 bases: TGCAGTGCGCTGCCTCCTACTAGTCATCCCCAGTACTTC. The V gene is TRBV20-1, the J gene TRBJ2-5; tentatively, D is TRBD2 (5 bases). The CDR3 contains 13 residues. Germline V gene data show CDR1 as DFQATT and CDR2 as SNEGSKA (reference sequence). The germline V and J ends were trimmed by 6 bases and 9 bases, with 20 bases remaining between them.

This chain links TRBV9 with TRBJ1-6, with unresolved D. The CDR3 has 15 residues. Trimming left V 0 bases short and J 8 bases short, with 12 bases between. Germline V gives CDR1 SGDLS, CDR2 YYNGEE. For the CDR3, the DNA is TGTGCCAGCAGCGTAGACCAGGCCAACTATTCACCCCTCCACTTT. It is translated as CASSVDQANYSPLHF.

The chain is built from TRBV3-1 and TRBJ2-2; TRBD1 agrees at 10 bases. The CDR3 covers 15 residues. Germline V gene data show CDR1 as LGHDT and CDR2 as YNNKEL (reference sequence). V lost 5 bases to trimming and J lost 6 bases; unmatched junction nucleotides: 6. The CDR3 sequence is CASSYRDRGSGELFF. The CDR3 DNA reads as TGTGCCAGCAGCTACCGGGACAGGGGCTCCGGGGAGCTGTTTTTT.

The genes are TRBV4-3 and TRBJ2-5, with 7 nucleotides matching TRBD1. With V trimmed by 0 bases and J by 7 bases, 5 bases remained unmatched. CDR1 is LGHNA and CDR2 is YSLEER in the germline V gene. This CDR3 spans 14 amino acids. This CDR3 is CASSQEGGSGTQYF. Here the CDR3 DNA reads TGCGCCAGCAGCCAAGAAGGGGGCAGCGGGACCCAGTACTTC.

The V and J genes are TRBV7-6 and TRBJ2-1; D gene unclear. This CDR3 region has 12 residues. Germline V CDR1 and CDR2: SGHVS, FNYEAQ. With 3 bases removed from V and 8 bases from J, the gap between germline ends came to 8 bases. The CDR3 loop is CASSLGRDEQFF. The CDR3 bases are TGTGCCAGCAGCTTGGGTAGGGATGAGCAGTTCTTC.

The rearrangement links TRBV5-1 to TRBJ2-7; D is perhaps TRBD1 (6 bases). Trimming took 2 bases from V and 0 from J, leaving 12 bases between them. This CDR3 region has 15 residues. Germline V gene lookup returns CDR1 SGHRS and CDR2 YFSETQ. The CDR3 coding sequence is TGCGCCAGCAGCTTATTGACAGGAGACTCCTACGAGCAGTACTTC. Its protein product is CASSLLTGDSYEQYF.

A remark on this clonotype: The conserved closing phenylalanine or tryptophan is absent in this CDR3, likely reflecting a read error. The gene calls are TRBV6-1 and TRBJ1-6; the D gene is possibly TRBD1 (5 bases). There are 13 residues in the CDR3. Germline lookup yields CDR1 MNHNS and CDR2 SASEGT. V was cut by 2 bases and J by 8 bases, with 7 bases left in between. CDR3 region: CASSELRDSPLHL. The CDR3 bases are TGTGCCAGCAGTGAACTCAGGGATTCACCCCTCCACCTT.

This chain uses TRBV4-3 with TRBJ2-5; TRBD2 matches at 8 bases. Germline lookup yields CDR1 LGHNA and CDR2 YSLEER. The V segment lost 7 bases and the J segment 2 bases; nucleotides outside the gene matches: 9. The CDR3 is 15 residues long. As DNA, the CDR3 is TGCGCCAGCAATCTGCCAGCGGGGGAACAAGAGACCCAGTACTTC. This gives the protein CASNLPAGEQETQYF.

The V call is TRBV5-6, the J call TRBJ2-7, with 13 bases that match TRBD2. There are 14 residues in the CDR3. V lost 5 bases, J lost 3 bases, and 2 bases stayed unmatched. CDR1 SGHDT and CDR2 YYEEEE come from the germline V gene. The CDR3 is CASRGLAGSYEQYF. The CDR3 DNA reads as TGTGCCAGCAGGGGACTAGCGGGAAGCTACGAGCAGTACTTC. The variable domain in full, completed from reference TRBV5-6 and TRBJ2-7, reads DAGVTQSPTHLIKTRGQQVTLRCSPKSGHDTVSWYQQALGQGPQFIFQYYEEEERQRGNFPDRFSGHQFPNYSSELNVNALLLGDSALYLCASRGLAGSYEQYFGPGTRLTVT.

This clonotype appeared a single time. The J gene is TRBJ2-7, the V gene TRBV11-2, with a tentative D call TRBD2 (6 bases). With 1 base removed from V and 4 bases from J, the gap between germline ends came to 11 bases. Germline V gene lookup returns CDR1 SGHAT and CDR2 FQNNGV. The CDR3 spans 14 residues. The CDR3 sequence: CASSLGTAGYEQYF. The CDR3 region has the DNA TGTGCCAGCAGCTTAGGGACGGCGGGATACGAGCAGTACTTC. Looking up the rest from reference TRBV11-2 and TRBJ2-7 gives the full variable domain: EAGVAQSPRYKIIEKRQSVAFWCNPISGHATLYWYQQILGQGPKLLIQFQNNGVVDDSQLPKDRFSAERLKGVDSTLKIQPAKLEDSAVYLCASSLGTAGYEQYFGPGTRLTVT.

V is TRBV7-2 and J is TRBJ1-5, with D perhaps TRBD1 (5 bases). CDR1 and CDR2 from the germline V gene are SGHTA and FQGNSA. The V end lost 6 bases, the J end lost 1 base, and 13 bases lay between the germline ends. The CDR3 extends over 15 amino acids. The CDR3 DNA is TGTGCCAGCAGGCCTACAGGCGGGAGCAATCAGCCCCAGCATTTT. Its translation: CASRPTGGSNQPQHF.

The chain recombines TRBV3-1 with TRBJ1-6, with 11 bases lining up with TRBD1. The CDR3 consists of 15 residues. Per germline, CDR1 LGHDT and CDR2 YNNKEL (reference sequence). Trimming took 1 base from V and 7 from J; bases not matched to a gene: 0. CDR3 sequence: CASSQGDRGNSPLHF. DNA of the CDR3: TGTGCCAGCAGCCAAGGGGACAGGGGGAATTCACCCCTCCACTTT.

This clonotype was counted once. This chain links TRBV29-1 with TRBJ1-5, with 8 bases lining up with TRBD1. The length of the CDR3 is 13 residues. Germline V gene lookup returns CDR1 SQVTM and CDR2 ANQGSEA. With V trimmed by 6 bases and J by 3 bases, 4 bases remained unmatched. CDR3 protein: CSVQGASNQPQHF. In DNA, the CDR3 is TGCAGCGTGCAGGGGGCCTCCAATCAGCCCCAGCATTTT.